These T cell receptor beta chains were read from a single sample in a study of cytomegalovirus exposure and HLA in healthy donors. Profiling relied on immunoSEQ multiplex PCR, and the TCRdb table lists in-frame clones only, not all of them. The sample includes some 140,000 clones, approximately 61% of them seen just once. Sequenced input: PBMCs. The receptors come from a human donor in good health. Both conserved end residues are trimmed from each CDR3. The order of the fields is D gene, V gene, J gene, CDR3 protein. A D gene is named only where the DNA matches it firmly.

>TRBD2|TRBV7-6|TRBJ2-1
ASSHLAGGPRNEQF
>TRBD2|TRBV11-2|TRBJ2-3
ASSFIAGGPSTDTQY
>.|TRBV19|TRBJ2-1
ASSFSGYSYNEQF
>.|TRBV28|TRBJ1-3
ASTFGGNTIY
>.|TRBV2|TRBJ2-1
ASSADNEQF
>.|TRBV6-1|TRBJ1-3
ASSAKPGNTIY
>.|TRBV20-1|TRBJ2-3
SAGVTDTQY
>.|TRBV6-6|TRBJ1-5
ASSYSQEKRDQPQH
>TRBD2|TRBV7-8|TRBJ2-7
ASSQLRTSGYEQY
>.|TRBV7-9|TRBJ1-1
ASLPLGRLNTEAF
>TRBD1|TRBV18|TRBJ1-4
ASSPAGQGGEKLF
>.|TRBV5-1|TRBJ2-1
ASSLMSNGYNEQF
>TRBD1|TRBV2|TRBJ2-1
ASRRPGTGEGEQF
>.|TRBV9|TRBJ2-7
ASSARDGSSYEQY
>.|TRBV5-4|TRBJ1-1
ASSLEGVRAF
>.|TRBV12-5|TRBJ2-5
ASGLARGRETQY
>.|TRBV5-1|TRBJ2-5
ASSLGAQETQY
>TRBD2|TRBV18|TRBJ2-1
ASSPGTSGRYNEQF
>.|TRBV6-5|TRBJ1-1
ASRRDTEAF
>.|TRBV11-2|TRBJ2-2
ASSSPLGGSNTGELF
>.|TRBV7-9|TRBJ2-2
ASSPGHLSGLRGGELF
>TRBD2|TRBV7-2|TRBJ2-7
ASSTWTSGLYEQY
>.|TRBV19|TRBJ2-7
ASSLMSQSEQY
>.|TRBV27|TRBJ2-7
ASSLGVTHYSYEQY
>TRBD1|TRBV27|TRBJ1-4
ASRYGTGGEKLF
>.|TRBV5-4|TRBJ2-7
ASSLGPDSLSYEQY